This T cell receptor beta chain appears in the sequencing data of a study of blood T cell repertoires in COVID-19. At the level of the study: PBMCs, B-cell-depleted T cells, or T cells were the source of the cDNA or gDNA that made up the material.

Libraries were prepared by immunoSEQ multiplex PCR; TCRdb keeps only in-frame clonotypes and omits some of them. The data show 150,000 to 200,000 clones, 70% to 80% seen once. CDR1 and CDR2 from the germline V gene are MNHEY and SMNVEV (reference sequence). The J segment lost 1 base and the V segment lost 6 bases, leaving 1 base of the junction unmatched. This CDR3 region has 14 residues. The sample was peripheral blood. The chain uses TRBV27 and TRBJ2-2, with 8 bases that match TRBD2. This receptor was obtained from a woman in her thirties or forties with COVID-19, enrolled during active disease. CDR3 nucleotide sequence: TGTGCCAGCAGGCTAGCGGGGAACACCGGGGAGCTGTTTTTT. Amino acid sequence: CASRLAGNTGELFF.